The TCR beta chain described here comes from a study of response to subunit inactivated influenza vaccine. The table lists this clonotype with many counts. Its antigen remains unknown. MiXCR, run by TCRdb on the RT-PCR reads, gives a single entry per CDR3 protein. The repertoire holds 750,000 to 850,000 distinct CDR3 sequences, with 15% to 20% as singletons. Notes on the study in general: Seasonal influenza vaccination, on each occasion, was suggested by the authors to recruit few new T cells.

CDR1 is ENHRY and CDR2 is SYGVKD in the germline V gene. Trimming took 2 bases from V and 3 from J, leaving 5 bases between them. CDR3 size: 12 residues. The TCR originated in a man aged 50 to 60 who received an inactivated influenza vaccine. The sequencing here drew on PBMCs from blood, taken around 5 days after vaccination. The chain couples TRBV10-3 to TRBJ2-7; no reliable D call. The CDR3 DNA sequence: TGTGCCATCAGTGAGAGCCGCTACGAGCAGTACTTC. It yields the protein CAISESRYEQYF.